A single TCR beta chain is shown here with its context. Its matching antigen is unknown. This sample includes further DNA sequences coding for the same CDR3. Trimming at V came to 5 bases and at J to 2 bases, leaving 3 bases not matched to a gene. Germline V CDR1 and CDR2: MNHEY, SVGAGI. The CDR3 contains 14 residues. The data were taken from a study of shared clonotypes between healthy human individuals. Study findings and constraints: Clonotype sharing across donors was expected to vary with sequencing depth.

Sequenced by immunoSEQ multiplex PCR; TCRdb stores in-frame clones only, minus some. This repertoire shows approximately 2,300,000 clones, 80% to 95% found once; its top ten account for around 0.35%. The genes are TRBV6-5 and TRBJ1-5; 7 nucleotides align to TRBD1. The sequence came from a man aged 18 to 29 in good health. Some clones in this sample may be carry-over from other donors' samples. The sample taken for sequencing was naive CD4+ T cells from PBMCs. Subset: CD45RA+ positively selected. Here the CDR3 reads CASSPGQRNQPQHF. DNA of the CDR3: TGTGCCAGCAGTCCGGGACAGCGCAATCAGCCCCAGCATTTT.